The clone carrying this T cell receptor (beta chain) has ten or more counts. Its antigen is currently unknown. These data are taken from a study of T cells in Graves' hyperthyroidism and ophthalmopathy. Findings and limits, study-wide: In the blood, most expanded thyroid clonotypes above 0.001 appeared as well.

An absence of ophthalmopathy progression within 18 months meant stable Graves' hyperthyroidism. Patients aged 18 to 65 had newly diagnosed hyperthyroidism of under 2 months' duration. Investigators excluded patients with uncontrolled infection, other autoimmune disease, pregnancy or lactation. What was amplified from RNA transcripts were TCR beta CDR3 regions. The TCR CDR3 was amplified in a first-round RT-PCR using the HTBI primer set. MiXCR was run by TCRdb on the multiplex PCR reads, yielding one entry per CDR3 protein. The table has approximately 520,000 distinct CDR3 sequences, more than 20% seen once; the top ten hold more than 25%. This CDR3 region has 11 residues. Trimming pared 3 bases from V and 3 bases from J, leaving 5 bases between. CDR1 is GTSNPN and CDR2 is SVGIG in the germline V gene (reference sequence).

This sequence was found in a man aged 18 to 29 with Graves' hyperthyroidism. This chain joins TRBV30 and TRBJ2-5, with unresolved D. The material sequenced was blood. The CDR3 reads CAWRQEETQYF. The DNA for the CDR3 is TGTGCCTGGAGACAAGAAGAGACCCAGTACTTC.